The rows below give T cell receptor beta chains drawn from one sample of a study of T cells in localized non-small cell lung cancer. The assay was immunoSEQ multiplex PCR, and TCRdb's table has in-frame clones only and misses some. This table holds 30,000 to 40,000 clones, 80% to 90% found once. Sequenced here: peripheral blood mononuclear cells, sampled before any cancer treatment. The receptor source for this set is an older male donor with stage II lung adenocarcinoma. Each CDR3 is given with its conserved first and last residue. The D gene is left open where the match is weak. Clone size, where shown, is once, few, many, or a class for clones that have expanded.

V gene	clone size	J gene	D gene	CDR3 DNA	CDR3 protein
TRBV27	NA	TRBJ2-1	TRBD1	TGTGCCAGCACTCCAAGCCGGGACAGGGTCTACAATGAGCAGTTCTTC	CASTPSRDRVYNEQFF
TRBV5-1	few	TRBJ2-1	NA	TGCGCCAGCAGCCCCCCGGCGAATGAGCAGTTCTTC	CASSPPANEQFF
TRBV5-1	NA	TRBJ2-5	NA	TGCGCCAGCATCGTTGGTGAGAGGGCCCTGGAGACCCAGTACTTC	CASIVGERALETQYF
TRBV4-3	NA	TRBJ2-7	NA	TGCGCCAGCAGCCAAGATCAGGGCCCCTACGAGCAGTACTTC	CASSQDQGPYEQYF
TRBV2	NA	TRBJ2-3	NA	TGTGCCAGCAGGCCTTTACTTGGTAGCACAGATACGCAGTATTTT	CASRPLLGSTDTQYF
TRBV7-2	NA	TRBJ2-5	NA	TGTGCCAGCAGCTTTCCGGGGTCCCGTAGGGAGACCCAGTACTTC	CASSFPGSRRETQYF
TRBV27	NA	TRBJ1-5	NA	TGTGCCAGCAGTTTGACCCCGGGCCCCGGGCAGCCCCAGCATTTT	CASSLTPGPGQPQHF
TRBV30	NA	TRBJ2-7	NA	TGTGCCTGGGGGTGGGACAACTTATCCTACGAGCAGTACTTC	CAWGWDNLSYEQYF
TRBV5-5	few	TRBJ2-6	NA	TGTGCCAGCAGCACATTTTCCTCTGGGGCCAACGTCCTGACTTTC	CASSTFSSGANVLTF
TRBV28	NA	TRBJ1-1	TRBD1	TGTGCCAGCAGTTACAGGGGGGATAAAGCTTTCTTT	CASSYRGDKAFF
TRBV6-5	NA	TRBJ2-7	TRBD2	TGTGCCAGCAGTTCCTGGACTAGCGGAAACTACGAGCAGTACTTC	CASSSWTSGNYEQYF
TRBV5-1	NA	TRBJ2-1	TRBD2	TGCGCCAGCAGCTTGGCCGGGGGGACCTACAACAATGAGCAGTTCTTC	CASSLAGGTYNNEQFF
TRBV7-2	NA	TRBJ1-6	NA	TGTGCCAGCAGGAGAGGGTTGGACACGCTATATAATTCACCCCTCCACTTT	CASRRGLDTLYNSPLHF
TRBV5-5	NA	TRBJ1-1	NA	TGTGCCAGCAGCTTACCGGGCACGAGGAACACTGAAGCTTTCTTT	CASSLPGTRNTEAFF
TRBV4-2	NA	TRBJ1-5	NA	TGTGCCAGCAGCCAAGTTTCGACAGTCACAAATCAGCCCCAGCATTTT	CASSQVSTVTNQPQHF
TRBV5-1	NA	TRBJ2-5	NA	TGCGCCAGCAGCTTCCGGGACGCACAAGAGACCCAGTACTTC	CASSFRDAQETQYF
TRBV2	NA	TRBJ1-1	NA	TGTGCCAGCAGTGACCCGAATCTACAGCGAGGCCTGAACACTGAAGCTTTCTTT	CASSDPNLQRGLNTEAFF
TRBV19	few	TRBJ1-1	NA	TGTGCCTTCCACGGACATGAGAACACTGAAGCTTTCTTT	CAFHGHENTEAFF
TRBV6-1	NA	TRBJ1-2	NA	TGTGCCAGCAGTGACCCGAACGTGGCTCCTCGGGGCTACACCTTC	CASSDPNVAPRGYTF
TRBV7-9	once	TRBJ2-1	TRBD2	TGTGCCAGCAGCTTTGGGACTAGCGGCCCCAATGAGCAGTTCTTC	CASSFGTSGPNEQFF
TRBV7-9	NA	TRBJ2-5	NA	TGTGCCAGCAGCCGGGGGACTCCACCAAAGACCCAGTACTTC	CASSRGTPPKTQYF
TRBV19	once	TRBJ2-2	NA	TGTGCCAGTAGTCAAGGGGCAGGGCGGACCGGGGAGCTGTTTTTT	CASSQGAGRTGELFF
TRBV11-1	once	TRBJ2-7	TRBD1	TGTGCCAGCAGCAATCGGTGGGGGACAGGGGTGCAAGAGCAGTACTTC	CASSNRWGTGVQEQYF
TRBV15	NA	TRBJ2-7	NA	TGTGCCACCAGCAGAGAAAGGTTGCAGGGGGGCTACGAGCAGTACTTC	CATSRERLQGGYEQYF
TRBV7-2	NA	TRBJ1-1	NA	TGTGCCAGCAGCTTCGATTACCGGGGAACTGAAGCTTTCTTT	CASSFDYRGTEAFF
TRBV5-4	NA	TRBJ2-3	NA	TGTGCCAGCAGCAACGGGTTTAGCACAGATACGCAGTATTTT	CASSNGFSTDTQYF
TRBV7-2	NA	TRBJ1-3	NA	TGTGCCAGCAGCCCGGACACGAGCTCTGGAAACACCATATATTTT	CASSPDTSSGNTIYF
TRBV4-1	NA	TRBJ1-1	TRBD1	TGCGCCAGCAGCCAACGATCGGGACAGGGGAGAACTGAAGCTTTCTTT	CASSQRSGQGRTEAFF
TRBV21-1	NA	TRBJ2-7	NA	TGTGCCAGCAGCATACCACGTCCGTTCGACGGGAGACTTGACGAGCAGTACTTC	CASSIPRPFDGRLDEQYF
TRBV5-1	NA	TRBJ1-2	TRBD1	TGCGCCAGCAGCTACGGACAGGGATATGGCTACACCTTC	CASSYGQGYGYTF
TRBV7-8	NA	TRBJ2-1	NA	TGTGCCAGCAATACAATAAGGGGGTTGAATGAGCAGTTCTTC	CASNTIRGLNEQFF
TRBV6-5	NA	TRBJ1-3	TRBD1	TGTGCCAGCAGGGTAACGACAGGGACTGGAAACACCATATATTTT	CASRVTTGTGNTIYF
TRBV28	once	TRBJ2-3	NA	TGTGCCAGCAGTTTATCCCGCGGGGCGGTAGAAGATACGCAGTATTTT	CASSLSRGAVEDTQYF
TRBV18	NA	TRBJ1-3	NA	TGTGCCAGCTCACCATTGAGCACGGTGGCGGGTGGAAACACCATATATTTT	CASSPLSTVAGGNTIYF
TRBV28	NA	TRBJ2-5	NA	TGTGCCAGCAGTGTACAAGAGACCCAGTACTTC	CASSVQETQYF
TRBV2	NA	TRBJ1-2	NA	TGTGCCAGCAGTGAGACAGGTTCCTATGGCTACACCTTC	CASSETGSYGYTF
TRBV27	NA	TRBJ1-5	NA	TGTGCCAGCAGTTTATTTCCCTCTATCGGTTCTGATCAGCCCCAGCATTTT	CASSLFPSIGSDQPQHF
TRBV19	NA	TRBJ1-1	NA	TGTGCCAGTCGCCGTGGGGGTATGACTGAAGCTTTCTTT	CASRRGGMTEAFF
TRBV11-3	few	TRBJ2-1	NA	TGTGCCAGCAGCTTAGATACAACCCGGAGCTATGAGCAGTTCTTC	CASSLDTTRSYEQFF
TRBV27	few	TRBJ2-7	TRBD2	TGTGCCAGCAGGGTGACTAGCGGGAGCACCTACGAGCAGTACTTC	CASRVTSGSTYEQYF
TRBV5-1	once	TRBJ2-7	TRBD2	TGCGCCAGCAGCCCCCTGGGAAAGGAGCGGGGGGCCTACGAGCAGTACTTC	CASSPLGKERGAYEQYF
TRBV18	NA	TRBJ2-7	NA	TGTGCCAGCTCGCCATCTCAGGCAGGGGAGAGATACTTC	CASSPSQAGERYF
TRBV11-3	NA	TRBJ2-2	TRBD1	TGTGCCAGCAGCCCGATCAGGGGGCAAGGGACCGGGGAGCTGTTTTTT	CASSPIRGQGTGELFF
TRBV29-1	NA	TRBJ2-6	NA	TGCAGCGTTGTTGCGGGGGCCAACGTCCTGACTTTC	CSVVAGANVLTF
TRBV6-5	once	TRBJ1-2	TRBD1	TGTGCCAGCAGTGACCCGGGACAGCTCTATGGCTACACCTTC	CASSDPGQLYGYTF
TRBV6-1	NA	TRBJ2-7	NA	TGTGCCAGCAGTGAACCGGGCGCTAGCTACGAGCAGTACTTC	CASSEPGASYEQYF
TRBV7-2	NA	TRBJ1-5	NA	TGTGCCAGCAGAAGAGGGGTCAATCAGCCCCAGCATTTT	CASRRGVNQPQHF
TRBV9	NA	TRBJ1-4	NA	TGTGCCAGCAGCGTAGCTGGGGATCGGGAACTGTTTTTT	CASSVAGDRELFF
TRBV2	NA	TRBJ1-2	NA	TGTGCCAGCTCTTTGTTAGGGCAGGCTGGTGGCTACACCTTC	CASSLLGQAGGYTF
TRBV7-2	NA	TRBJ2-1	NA	TGTGCCAGCAGCTTACGTTACAGAAACAATGAGCAGTTCTTC	CASSLRYRNNEQFF
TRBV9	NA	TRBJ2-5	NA	TGTGCCAGCAGCTCGGGTTCCCTCCGCGCTCAAGAGACCCAGTACTTC	CASSSGSLRAQETQYF
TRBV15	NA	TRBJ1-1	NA	TGTGCCACCAGAGAGTATGGGGACACTGAAGCTTTCTTT	CATREYGDTEAFF
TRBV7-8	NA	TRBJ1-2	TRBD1	TGTGCCAGCAGCTTGACGGGACAGAACTATGGCTACACCTTC	CASSLTGQNYGYTF